Listed here are 15 T cell receptor beta chains from one sample, sequenced in a study of regulatory T cells in long-lasting Graves disease. Sequencing libraries for TCR beta were prepared with iRepertoire HTBI primers and Arm-PCR of CDR3 regions. TCRdb passed the multiplex PCR reads through MiXCR, listing each CDR3 protein once. The top ten clones hold 8% to 10% of a sample with about 520,000 distinct CDR3 sequences, 12% of them seen once. Regarding time point: newly diagnosed GD, antithyroid drugs for less than 3 months. There was RNA extracted from PBMCs, and the TCR library was made from it. These data were also reused for a study on T cells in Graves' hyperthyroidism and ophthalmopathy.

Material: peripheral blood mononuclear cells (PBMCs), obtained at new diagnosis, from a patient treated with antithyroid drugs. These receptors were obtained from a woman aged 30 to 39 with Graves disease.

With regard to this clonotype: A much larger clone lies a single base off, so this may be a read error. The gene calls are TRBV11-2 and TRBJ2-1, with 7 nucleotides matching TRBD2. Germline V gene data show CDR1 as SGHAT and CDR2 as FQNNGV. CDR3 size: 15 residues. In DNA form, the CDR3 reads TGTGCCAGCAGCCCGAGCGGGACCTCCTACACTGAGCAGTTCTTC. It translates to CASSPSGTSYTEQFF.

The gene calls are TRBV5-1 and TRBJ2-1, with D possibly being TRBD2 (6 bases). Trimming shortened V by 4 bases and J by 9 bases, and 11 bases separated the two germline ends. Germline V lookup: CDR1 SGHRS, CDR2 YFSETQ. The CDR3 has 12 amino acids. CDR3 in amino acids: CASSRGNSEQFF. The DNA of the CDR3 is TGCGCCAGCAGCCGCGGGAACAGTGAGCAGTTCTTC.

This clonotype was seen repeatedly, ten times or more. An end of the junction does not agree with germline; a read error may underlie this. The chain carries TRBV20-1 and TRBJ2-2, with 10 bases aligning to TRBD2. In germline, CDR1 is DFQATT, CDR2 SNEGSKA (reference sequence). This CDR3 comprises 15 residues. The CDR3 DNA is TGCAGTGCCAGAGAGAGCGGGAGGGGTAACGGGGAGCTGTTTTTT. This codes for CSARESGRGNGELFF.

As regards this clonotype: Since no conserved phenylalanine or tryptophan closes the CDR3, a read error is the likely cause. This chain joins TRBV6-4 and TRBJ2-3; 9 nucleotides line up with TRBD2. V dropped 5 bases and J dropped 2; count of bases not matched to a gene: 20. In germline, CDR1 is MRHNA, CDR2 SNTAGT. The CDR3 spans 20 residues. The CDR3 protein is CASSSGIFTSLAGATDTQYL. In DNA form, the CDR3 reads TGTGCCAGCAGTTCGGGGATATTTACGAGCTTAGCGGGAGCCACAGATACGCAGTATTTA.

This clonotype was seen more than once but under ten times. The chain joins TRBV20-1 to TRBJ2-1, with 8 bases aligning to TRBD2. This CDR3 contains 14 residues. V lost 6 bases to trimming and J lost 7 bases; unmatched junction nucleotides: 11. The V gene's germline CDR1 is DFQATT and CDR2 SNEGSKA (reference sequence). For the CDR3, the DNA is TGCAGTGCGGAGAGCGGGAGCAGGGATAATGAGCAGTTCTTC. Residues: CSAESGSRDNEQFF.

This clonotype was detected many times. J is TRBJ2-1 and V is TRBV7-2; tentatively, D is TRBD2 (6 bases). The CDR3 runs 15 residues. V dropped 0 bases and J dropped 10 bases, with 16 bases sitting between them. CDR1 and CDR2 (germline): SGHTA, FQGNSA. CDR3 loop: CASSLAGSGGREQFF. In nucleotides, the CDR3 is TGTGCCAGCAGCTTAGCTGGTTCAGGAGGGAGAGAGCAGTTCTTC.

This clonotype has at least ten counts. This chain uses TRBV3-1 with TRBJ2-7; 7 bases fit TRBD1. There are 15 residues in the CDR3. The trim removed 2 bases at V and 3 bases at J, leaving 7 bases unmatched. Germline-derived CDR1 and CDR2 are LGHDT and YNNKEL (reference sequence). CDR3 loop: CASSQSGAGGYEQYF. The CDR3 nucleotides read TGTGCCAGCAGCCAAAGTGGGGCAGGGGGCTACGAGCAGTACTTC.

The sample holds many counts of this clonotype. The chain combines TRBV7-9 with TRBJ2-5; TRBD2 agrees at 7 bases. This CDR3 region has 14 residues. From germline, CDR1 is SEHNR and CDR2 FQNEAQ (reference sequence). V dropped 1 base and J dropped 5; count of bases not matched to a gene: 4. The CDR3 DNA sequence: TGTGCCAGCAGCTTAGAGGTGACTAGCGAGACCCAGTACTTC. It encodes CASSLEVTSETQYF.

This clonotype was observed a handful of times. The rearrangement links TRBV29-1 to TRBJ1-5; 7 nucleotides align to TRBD1. Germline V gene lookup returns CDR1 SQVTM and CDR2 ANQGSEA. J was trimmed by 11 bases and V by 4 bases; bases with no gene match: 5. The CDR3 runs to 11 residues. The CDR3 spells CSVATDRAQHF. The CDR3 DNA follows: TGCAGCGTTGCGACCGACAGGGCCCAGCATTTT.

This clonotype was observed many times. The genes are TRBV27 and TRBJ2-7, with D possibly matching TRBD1 (6 bases). The CDR3 consists of 14 residues. Trimming took off 4 bases at V and 2 bases at J, with 12 bases between the two ends. Per the germline V gene, CDR1 is MNHEY and CDR2 is SMNVEV (reference sequence). The CDR3 reads CASSYGQGTYEQYF. Here the CDR3 DNA reads TGTGCCAGCAGTTACGGGCAGGGGACCTACGAGCAGTACTTC.

This clonotype was picked up many times. V usage is TRBV6-5 and J usage is TRBJ2-5, with 8 positions matching TRBD2. The V and J ends lost 0 bases and 5 bases, in that order; junction bases with no gene match: 11. The length of the CDR3 is 17 residues. The germline V gene encodes CDR1 MNHEY and CDR2 SVGAGI. The CDR3 DNA reads TGTGCCAGCAGTTACTCGATAGATTTAGCGGGAATCGAGACCCAGTACTTC. It is translated as CASSYSIDLAGIETQYF.

This clonotype was seen many times. The V call is TRBV30, the J call TRBJ1-6; D is perhaps TRBD1 (5 bases). Trimming cost V 6 bases and J 10 bases, with 19 bases left between them. CDR1 and CDR2 (germline): GTSNPN, SVGIG (reference sequence). The CDR3 runs to 14 residues. Here the CDR3 reads CACPSGRNGSPLHF. CDR3 sequence (DNA): TGTGCCTGTCCGTCGGGACGCAACGGATCACCCCTCCACTTT.

This clonotype was found many times. The chain carries TRBV2 and TRBJ1-6; TRBD1 is a possible D gene (5 bases). The CDR3 totals 14 residues. Germline V CDR1 and CDR2: SNHLY, FYNNEI. The V end lost 7 bases, the J end lost 7 bases, and 14 bases lay between the germline ends. This chain's CDR3 is CASIPGRINSPLHF. CDR3 DNA: TGTGCCAGCATCCCGGGACGGATAAATTCACCCCTCCACTTT.

This clonotype was detected many times. The V call is TRBV12-3 or TRBV12-4, the J call TRBJ2-5, with 12 bases that match TRBD1. This CDR3 region has 17 residues. J lost 3 bases, V lost 6 bases, and 11 bases had no gene match. The DNA for the CDR3 is TGTGCCAGCAGACCCGGGACAGGGGGCGTGAGGGAAGAGACCCAGTACTTC. It codes for CASRPGTGGVREETQYF.

This clonotype showed up many times. The CDR3 reads CASSVAEAGPLHF. The CDR3 region has the DNA TGTGCCAGCAGCGTAGCGGAGGCGGGACCCCTCCACTTT. The V and J genes are TRBV9 and TRBJ1-6; no clear D gene. The CDR3 totals 13 residues. Trimming took off 0 bases at V and 12 bases at J, with 10 bases between the two ends. In germline, CDR1 is SGDLS, CDR2 YYNGEE.